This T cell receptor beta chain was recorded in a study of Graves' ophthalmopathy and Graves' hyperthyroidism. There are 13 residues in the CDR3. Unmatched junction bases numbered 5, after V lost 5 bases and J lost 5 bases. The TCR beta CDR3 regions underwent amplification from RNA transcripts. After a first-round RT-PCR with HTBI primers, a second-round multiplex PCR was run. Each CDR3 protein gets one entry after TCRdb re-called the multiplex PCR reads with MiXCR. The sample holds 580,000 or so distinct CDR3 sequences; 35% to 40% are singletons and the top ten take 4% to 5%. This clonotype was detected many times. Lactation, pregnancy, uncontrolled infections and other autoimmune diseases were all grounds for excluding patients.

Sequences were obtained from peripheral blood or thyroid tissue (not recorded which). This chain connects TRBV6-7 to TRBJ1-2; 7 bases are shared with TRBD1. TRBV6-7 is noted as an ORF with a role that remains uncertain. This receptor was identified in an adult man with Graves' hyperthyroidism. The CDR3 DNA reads TGTGCCAGCAGTAAGCCGACAGGGTATGGCTACACCTTC. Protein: CASSKPTGYGYTF.